This T cell receptor beta chain derives from a study of response to subunit inactivated influenza vaccine. General study results and limits: The authors suggested that every seasonal influenza vaccination recruits few new T cells.

V shed 6 bases and J 1 base; nucleotides not matched to a gene: 10. Germline V lookup: CDR1 DFQATT, CDR2 SNEGSKA (reference sequence). The CDR3 covers 15 residues. Of note for this clonotype: Its antigen is not identified.

TCRdb re-derived calls from the RT-PCR reads in MiXCR, one entry per CDR3 protein. The table shows hundreds of thousands of distinct CDR3 sequences, with about 11% occurring only once. The data were also submitted as part of a second study, on T cells expressing NK-cell markers. Turning to that study: The cDNA for TCR beta came from 5'RACE template switching with UMIs. Repertoire data for TCR beta were derived from sorted T cells (CD3+CD56+NKG2C+, CD3+CD56+NKG2C- and CD3+CD56-NKG2C+). Once again these clonotypes came out on top in the CD3+CD56-NKG2C+ fraction of four donors.

Specimen: PBMCs from blood, collected on the day of vaccination. This receptor was obtained from a man aged 50-60 years who received an inactivated influenza vaccine. The chain carries TRBV20-1 and TRBJ2-7; 9 bases are a match to TRBD2. The CDR3 DNA reads as TGCAGTGCCCCGAGGAGGCGGGAGGGATCCTACGAGCAGTACTTC. Translated: CSAPRRREGSYEQYF.